The present T cell receptor beta chain was sequenced within a study of blood T cell repertoires in COVID-19. The protocol was immunoSEQ multiplex PCR, while the TCRdb copy is restricted to in-frame clones and leaves out a portion. The table has under 350,000 clones, around 90% seen once. CDR3 length: 16 amino acids. Trimming removed 6 bases from V and 0 bases from J; junction bases left unmatched: 10. Germline CDR1 LNHDA, CDR2 SQIVND (reference sequence). Two negative PCRs, clearance, or symptom resolution had been documented for recovered Cohort 3 donors. The chain couples TRBV19 to TRBJ1-2, with 7 bases matching TRBD1. The sample consisted of PBMCs or T cells enriched from blood (not recorded which). This TCR was recovered from a woman between 40 and 55 years old who had recovered from COVID-19. For the CDR3, the DNA is TGTGCCAGTAGCCCCAACGGGGACAGAACTAACTATGGCTACACCTTC. It yields the protein CASSPNGDRTNYGYTF. Using reference TRBV19 and TRBJ1-2 for the parts outside the CDR3, the full variable domain is DGGITQSPKYLFRKEGQNVTLSCEQNLNHDAMYWYRQDPGQGLRLIYYSQIVNDFQKGDIAEGYSVSREKKESFPLTVTSAQKNPTAFYLCASSPNGDRTNYGYTFGSGTRLTVV.